A single sample is the source of the 25 T cell receptor beta chains below, sequenced in a study of CDR3 diversity in severe acne. A single record per CDR3 protein comes from TCRdb applying MiXCR to the PCR reads. The data contain about 90,000 distinct CDR3 sequences, 45% to 50% of them singletons. Sequenced: blood. These TCRs come from a male donor in good health, serving as a control.

The V call is TRBV20-1, the J call TRBJ2-7; maybe TRBD2 (6 bases). Trimming took 2 bases from V and 0 from J, leaving 14 bases between them. The germline V gene has CDR1 DFQATT and CDR2 SNEGSKA (reference sequence). The CDR3 length is 15 residues. In DNA form, the CDR3 reads TGCAGTGCTAGATATGAGGTCGGGAGCTCCTACGAGCAGTACTTC. Translation gives CSARYEVGSSYEQYF.

This clonotype occurred many times. The DNA for the CDR3 is TGTGCCAGCAGCCCTCTCCGGGGGCAGACTGAAGCTTTCTTT. The encoded protein is CASSPLRGQTEAFF. This chain connects TRBV11-2 to TRBJ1-1, with a possible D match to TRBD1 (6 bases). Germline CDR1 and CDR2: SGHAT and FQNNGV. The CDR3 sequence is 14 residues long. Deletions cut 5 bases from V and 5 bases from J, with 15 bases between. The full variable domain, its missing parts supplied by reference TRBV11-2 and TRBJ1-1, is EAGVAQSPRYKIIEKRQSVAFWCNPISGHATLYWYQQILGQGPKLLIQFQNNGVVDDSQLPKDRFSAERLKGVDSTLKIQPAKLEDSAVYLCASSPLRGQTEAFFGQGTRLTVV.

The gene calls are TRBV7-9 and TRBJ2-7; TRBD2 matches at 11 bases. The CDR3 is 15 residues long. With V trimmed by 6 bases and J by 3 bases, 7 bases remained unmatched. Germline V CDR1 and CDR2: SEHNR, FQNEAQ (reference sequence). CDR3 sequence (DNA): TGTGCCAGCAGACCCGGGACTAGCGGACGCTACGAGCAGTACTTC. Amino acids: CASRPGTSGRYEQYF.

Ten or more counts support this clonotype. The J gene is TRBJ2-3, the V gene TRBV5-1; 7 bases fit TRBD1. The CDR3 runs 17 residues. Germline V gene sequence: CDR1 SGHRS, CDR2 YFSETQ. The V gene end was trimmed by 4 bases and the J gene end by 0 bases; junction bases not matched to a gene: 11. CDR3 amino acids: CASSGDRETTSTDTQYF. The CDR3 region has the DNA TGCGCCAGCAGCGGTGACAGGGAGACAACTAGCACAGATACGCAGTATTTT.

The sample holds a few counts of this clonotype. This chain uses TRBV20-1 with TRBJ1-1, with a weak D call TRBD1 (6 bases). The CDR3 has 10 amino acids. V was cut by 7 bases and J by 11 bases, with 14 bases left in between. The germline gives CDR1 DFQATT, CDR2 SNEGSKA (reference sequence). CDR3 nucleotides: TGCAGTGTGTCCCAGGGGCCCGCTTTCTTT. Its translation is CSVSQGPAFF.

This clonotype was counted many times. V gene TRBV30 combines with J gene TRBJ1-1; D not resolved. The germline V gene has CDR1 GTSNPN and CDR2 SVGIG (reference sequence). Trimming pared 0 bases from V and 3 bases from J, leaving 8 bases between. The CDR3 loop spans 13 amino acids. CDR3 nucleotide sequence: TGTGCCTGGAGTGTGCGGGGATACACTGAAGCTTTCTTT. It codes for CAWSVRGYTEAFF.

This clonotype was counted a few times. The rearrangement uses TRBV7-8 and TRBJ1-1; a possible D gene is TRBD1 (6 bases). The V and J ends lost 1 base and 5 bases respectively, with 11 bases between them. Germline values: CDR1 SGHVS, CDR2 FQNEAQ. This CDR3 region has 14 residues. The CDR3 bases are TGTGCCAGCAGCTTAGTTCAGGGGAGGACTGAAGCTTTCTTT. Translation: CASSLVQGRTEAFF.

In this sample, this clonotype turned up a few times. At one end, the junction sequence differs from germline, possibly due to a read error. The rearrangement joins TRBV7-7 to TRBJ2-7; 10 nucleotides line up with TRBD2. CDR1 SSHAT and CDR2 FNYEAQ come from the germline V gene (reference sequence). This CDR3 has 15 amino acids. CDR3 nucleotide sequence: TGTGCTAGCAGTCCAGGGCTAGCGGGAGCCCACGAGCAGTACTTC. Its translation: CASSPGLAGAHEQYF.

This clonotype was seen ten or more times. The V and J genes are TRBV6-1 and TRBJ2-3; the match to TRBD2 covers 10 bases. The V and J ends lost 4 bases and 5 bases, in that order; junction bases with no gene match: 6. CDR3 length equals 15 residues. Per the germline V gene, CDR1 is MNHNS and CDR2 is SASEGT. CDR3 nucleotides: TGTGCCAGCAGTGTTTCAGCGGGGGGGGGAGATACGCAGTATTTT. Amino acid sequence: CASSVSAGGGDTQYF.

This clonotype appeared many times. J is TRBJ2-7 and V is TRBV19; the match to TRBD2 covers 11 bases. J was trimmed by 3 bases and V by 3 bases; bases with no gene match: 1. The CDR3 is made up of 14 amino acids. Looked up from germline, CDR1 is LNHDA and CDR2 is SQIVND (reference sequence). CDR3 in DNA: TGTGCCAGTAGTATGACTAGCGGGGACTACGAGCAGTACTTC. Translated, it gives CASSMTSGDYEQYF.

This clonotype was recorded at least ten times. This chain uses TRBV15 with TRBJ2-5; 7 bases fit TRBD2. This CDR3 has 16 amino acids. V shed 5 bases and J 5 bases; nucleotides not matched to a gene: 14. In germline, CDR1 is LNHNV, CDR2 YYDKDF (reference sequence). The CDR3, as DNA: TGTGCCACCAGCTCGGGAGGTTGGCGCGGCGGGGAGACCCAGTACTTC. This translates into CATSSGGWRGGETQYF.

This clonotype was observed many times. The CDR3 sequence: CASSFGRGDTEAFF. In DNA form, the CDR3 reads TGTGCCAGCAGTTTCGGGAGGGGGGACACTGAAGCTTTCTTT. The V call is TRBV12-3 or TRBV12-4, the J call TRBJ1-1; D may be TRBD1 (6 bases). V was clipped by 3 bases and J by 3 bases, with 11 bases between them. CDR3 size: 14 residues.

This clonotype was counted many times. The chain recombines TRBV2 with TRBJ1-6; perhaps TRBD1 as D (5 bases). The CDR3 sequence is 12 residues long. The germline V and J ends were trimmed by 1 base and 17 bases, with 12 bases remaining between them. Germline V gene data show CDR1 as SNHLY and CDR2 as FYNNEI. CDR3 sequence reads: CASSEGRVEVHF. Written as DNA, the CDR3 is TGTGCCAGCAGTGAAGGCAGGGTAGAGGTCCACTTT.

The sample holds a few counts of this clonotype. Possible read error: a much larger clone is one base away. The CDR3 reads CAWKNRDRGRRADSNQPQRF. DNA for the CDR3: TGTGCCTGGAAGAACCGGGACAGGGGGCGCAGGGCCGATAGCAATCAGCCCCAGCGTTTT. The rearrangement links TRBV30 to TRBJ1-5, with TRBD1 matching 12 bases. This CDR3 contains 20 residues. Germline values: CDR1 GTSNPN, CDR2 SVGIG (reference sequence).

This clonotype was counted ten times or more. The chain is built from TRBV4-1 and TRBJ1-3; D call uncertain. The CDR3 totals 15 residues. The germline gives CDR1 MGHRA, CDR2 YSYEKL. With 4 bases removed from V and 0 bases from J, the gap between germline ends came to 10 bases. The CDR3 coding sequence is TGCGCCAGCAGCCCAACTCAGATCTCTGGAAACACCATATATTTT. Its protein product is CASSPTQISGNTIYF.

The table lists this clonotype with many counts. The rearrangement links TRBV7-9 to TRBJ2-7; a possible D gene is TRBD1 (6 bases). The CDR3 is 13 amino acids. V was cut by 1 base and J by 5 bases, with 9 bases left in between. The germline V gene has CDR1 SEHNR and CDR2 FQNEAQ (reference sequence). CDR3 region: CASSLGTADEQYF. CDR3 nucleotides: TGTGCCAGCAGCTTAGGGACAGCGGACGAGCAGTACTTC.

The chain has TRBV24-1 and TRBJ2-6; the D gene is possibly TRBD2 (6 bases). The V gene's germline CDR1 is KGHDR and CDR2 SFDVKD. The CDR3 is 16 residues long. Trimming removed 7 bases at V and 0 bases at J, with 12 bases between. CDR3 nucleotides: TGTGCCACCAGCCCGGACTACTCCTCTGGGGCCAACGTCCTGACTTTC. Translated, it gives CATSPDYSSGANVLTF.

The gene calls are TRBV20-1 and TRBJ2-3, with 12 positions matching TRBD2. The CDR3 consists of 17 residues. The germline V gene has CDR1 DFQATT and CDR2 SNEGSKA (reference sequence). The V and J ends lost 2 bases and 4 bases, in that order; junction bases with no gene match: 10. The CDR3 region is CSARLAGGLDGPDTQYF. CDR3 sequence (DNA): TGCAGTGCTAGACTAGCGGGGGGGCTAGACGGCCCAGATACGCAGTATTTT.

About this clonotype itself: This may be a read error, as it is one base from a much larger clone. The chain joins TRBV5-1 to TRBJ1-1, with 8 bases lining up with TRBD1. The CDR3 extends over 15 amino acids. Germline CDR1 SGHRS, CDR2 YFSETQ. The CDR3 region is CASGLGPGGPPEAFF. The CDR3 bases are TGCGCCAGCGGCTTGGGGCCAGGGGGCCCACCTGAAGCTTTCTTT.

The chain combines TRBV28 with TRBJ2-7; 10 bases line up with TRBD1. V lost 6 bases and J lost 3; bases outside the gene matches: 8. Germline loops: CDR1 MDHEN, CDR2 SYDVKM. CDR3 length equals 15 residues. The CDR3 loop is CASRQSGTGVYEQYF. The CDR3 nucleotides are TGTGCCAGCAGGCAGTCCGGGACAGGGGTCTACGAGCAGTACTTC.

The chain is built from TRBV24-1 and TRBJ1-6, with TRBD1 matching over 7 bases. The CDR3 contains 11 residues. Germline V gene lookup returns CDR1 KGHDR and CDR2 SFDVKD. After removal of 8 bases from V and 9 bases from J, the junction contained 0 bases not matched to a gene. In DNA, the CDR3 is TGTGCCACCACAGGGGGTTCACCCCTCCACTTT. Protein product: CATTGGSPLHF.

This clonotype was seen at least ten times. The chain joins TRBV6-6 to TRBJ2-3; 11 nucleotides line up with TRBD2. Per the germline V gene, CDR1 is MNHNY and CDR2 is SVGAGI (reference sequence). Trimming cost V 2 bases and J 1 base; bases outside gene matches: 2. The CDR3 is 16 residues long. In DNA, the CDR3 is TGTGCCAGCAGTTACCAGACTAGCGGGGGCACAGATACGCAGTATTTT. Protein sequence: CASSYQTSGGTDTQYF.

The chain is built from TRBV29-1 and TRBJ1-1; 12 bases are shared with TRBD1. There are 15 residues in the CDR3. After removal of 1 base from V and 5 bases from J, the junction contained 5 bases not matched to a gene. CDR1 is SQVTM, CDR2 ANQGSEA, per germline. DNA of the CDR3: TGCAGCGTTGAAGGCCCGGGACAGGGGGCTACTGAAGCTTTCTTT. Translated: CSVEGPGQGATEAFF.

Ten or more counts support this clonotype. V and J are TRBV7-6 and TRBJ2-7; TRBD2 agrees at 13 bases. The junction had 8 bases not matched to a gene; V was cut back by 2 bases and J by 4 bases. This CDR3 spans 17 amino acids. Germline CDR1 and CDR2: SGHVS and FNYEAQ. CDR3 sequence: CASSLQTPGLAGYEQYF. CDR3 bases: TGTGCCAGCAGCTTACAAACTCCGGGACTAGCGGGGTACGAGCAGTACTTC.

This clonotype showed up just a few times. V and J are TRBV29-1 and TRBJ2-2; D is ambiguous. With 6 bases removed from V and 7 bases from J, the gap between germline ends came to 6 bases. The CDR3 is 10 amino acids. Germline V CDR1 and CDR2: SQVTM, ANQGSEA. CDR3 DNA: TGCAGCGTAGCTGGCGGGGAGCTGTTTTTT. It yields the protein CSVAGGELFF.